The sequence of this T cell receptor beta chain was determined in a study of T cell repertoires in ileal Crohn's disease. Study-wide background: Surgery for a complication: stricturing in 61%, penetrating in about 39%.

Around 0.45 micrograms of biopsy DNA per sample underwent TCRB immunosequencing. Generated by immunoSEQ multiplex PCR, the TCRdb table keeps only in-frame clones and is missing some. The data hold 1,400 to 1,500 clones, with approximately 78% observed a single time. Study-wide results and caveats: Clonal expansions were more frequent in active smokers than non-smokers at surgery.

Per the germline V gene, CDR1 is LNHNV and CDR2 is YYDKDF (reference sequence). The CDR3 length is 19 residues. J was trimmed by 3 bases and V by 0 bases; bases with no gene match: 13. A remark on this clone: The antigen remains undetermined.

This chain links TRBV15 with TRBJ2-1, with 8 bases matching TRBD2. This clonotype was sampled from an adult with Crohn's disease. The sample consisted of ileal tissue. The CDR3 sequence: CATSRDRSGSRMYYNEQFF. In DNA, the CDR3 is TGTGCCACCAGCAGAGATAGGAGCGGGAGCCGTATGTACTACAATGAGCAGTTCTTC. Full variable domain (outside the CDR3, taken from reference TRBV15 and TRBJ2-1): DAMVIQNPRYQVTQFGKPVTLSCSQTLNHNVMYWYQQKSSQAPKLLFHYYDKDFNNEADTPDNFQSRRPNTSFCFLDIRSPGLGDTAMYLCATSRDRSGSRMYYNEQFFGPGTRLTVL.